This T cell receptor (beta chain) was identified during a study of blood T cell repertoires in COVID-19 (dated by TCRdb to the early 2020s). In the study overall: Collaborator samples came from the United States, Italy and Spain and covered acute and convalescent phases of COVID-19. HLA class I and class II types, where available, came from metadata supplied by the sample provider rather than from assay-based typing. The material from the prospective study consisted of cDNA or gDNA derived from T cells, B-cell-depleted T cells, or PBMCs. A de-identified subject ID, COVID-19 status, age in years and sex were almost always included in the sample metadata. The samples were drawn from two sources: the first 160 participants of the ongoing ImmuneRACE study, and approximately 1,300 subjects contributed by 6 global collaborators. The repertoires were released in a freely available public database intended as a resource for research on the immune response to SARS-CoV-2. The dataset comprised deeply sampled blood TCRbeta repertoires from subjects exposed to, actively infected with, or recovered from COVID-19.

As regards this clone: What this receptor recognizes is not known. No base quality information exists; no much larger clone differs at one position.

Study-wide conclusions, independent of this receptor: Clinical and demographic metadata were provided uncurated, with the amount varying by source and participant.

The immunoSEQ Assay, a bias-controlled multiplex PCR, was used to amplify TCRbeta CDR3 regions from genomic DNA. The study's processing was this. Within the assay, amplification of reference gene primers was used to estimate how many nucleated cells each sample contained. Sequence reads were collapsed and filtered to measure the absolute abundance of every unique TCRbeta CDR3 rearrangement. For each sample, productive Simpson clonality was calculated as the square root of Simpson's diversity index over productive rearrangements. The immuneACCESS repertoire file appears here via TCRdb, limited to in-frame rearrangements. These files lack a portion of the clones; in checked studies, under half of the deficit traces to unresolved V genes, and the cause of the others is not known. That table gives V, J and clone size, and the DNA gave D and trimming. Within this sample are 250,000 to 350,000 clones, with around 90% of them counted one time only. The ten largest clones add up to around 0.9% of the sample.

Participants in the prospective study were aged roughly 18 to 90 years, lived in about two dozen United States geographic areas, and enrolled through a virtual design. To assign participants to cohorts, the prospective study relied on clinical history that participants themselves reported in a screening survey and a study questionnaire. Recovered participants in ImmuneRACE Cohort 3 were defined as having two consecutive negative NP/OP PCR tests, clearance from a healthcare professional, or resolution of symptoms. In the prospective study, mobile phlebotomists collected whole blood, serum and a nasopharyngeal or oropharyngeal swab from each participant. Over a roughly two-month period, participants in the prospective study had the option of providing additional blood draws and questionnaires. Before DNA extraction, prospective study blood samples were shipped either frozen or at room temperature.

V is shortened by 6 bases, J by 7 bases, and the region joining them spans 6 bases. Taken from cysteine to phenylalanine, the CDR3 has 10 residues. Only the CDR3 portion is preserved as DNA: 30 bases, with reading frame beginning at the first base. The germline V gene specifies SNHLY as CDR1 and FYNNEI as CDR2. The sequenced sample consisted of PBMCs or T cells enriched from blood (not recorded which). The sequence came from a young woman who had recovered from COVID-19. Here the chain combines TRBV2 and TRBJ1-2; the D gene is perhaps TRBD1, on 5 matching bases. The CDR3 region has the sequence CASRTAGYTF. The bases read TGTGCCAGCAGGACAGCTGGCTACACCTTC.